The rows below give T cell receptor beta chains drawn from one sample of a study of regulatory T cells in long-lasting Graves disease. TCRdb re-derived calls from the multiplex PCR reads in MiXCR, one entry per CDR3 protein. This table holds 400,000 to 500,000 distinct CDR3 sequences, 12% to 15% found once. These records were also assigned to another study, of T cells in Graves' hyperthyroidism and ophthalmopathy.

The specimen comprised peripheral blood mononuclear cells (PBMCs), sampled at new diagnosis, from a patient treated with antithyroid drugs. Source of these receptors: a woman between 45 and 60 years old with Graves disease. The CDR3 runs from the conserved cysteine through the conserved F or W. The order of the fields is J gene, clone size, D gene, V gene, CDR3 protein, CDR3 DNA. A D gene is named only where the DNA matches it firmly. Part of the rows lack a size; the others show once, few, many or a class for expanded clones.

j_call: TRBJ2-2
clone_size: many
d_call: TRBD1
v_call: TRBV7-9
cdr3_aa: CASSPGTATGELFF
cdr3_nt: TGTGCCAGCAGCCCTGGGACAGCCACCGGGGAGCTGTTTTTT

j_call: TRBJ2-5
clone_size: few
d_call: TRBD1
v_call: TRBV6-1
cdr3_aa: CASSGQGAWETQYF
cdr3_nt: TGTGCCAGCAGCGGACAGGGGGCTTGGGAGACCCAGTACTTC

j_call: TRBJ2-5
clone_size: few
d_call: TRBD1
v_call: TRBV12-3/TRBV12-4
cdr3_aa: CASRTGWGETQYF
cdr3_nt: TGTGCCAGCAGGACAGGGTGGGGGGAGACCCAGTACTTC

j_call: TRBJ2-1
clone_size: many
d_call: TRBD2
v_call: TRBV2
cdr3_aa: CASRTGTSGSEQFF
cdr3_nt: TGTGCCAGCAGGACGGGGACTAGCGGGTCAGAGCAGTTCTTC

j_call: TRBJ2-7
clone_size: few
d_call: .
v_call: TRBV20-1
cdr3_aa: CSARSEGVEQYF
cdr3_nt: TGCAGTGCTAGATCCGAGGGTGTCGAGCAGTACTTC

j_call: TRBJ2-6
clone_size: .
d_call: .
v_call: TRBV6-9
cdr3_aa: CAISYFHVGDSGANVLTF
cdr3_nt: TGTGCCATCAGTTACTTTCACGTCGGGGACTCTGGGGCCAACGTCCTGACTTTC

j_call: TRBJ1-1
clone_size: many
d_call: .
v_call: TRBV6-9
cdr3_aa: CASSYPSSEAFF
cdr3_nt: TGTGCCAGCAGTTACCCCTCGTCTGAAGCTTTCTTT

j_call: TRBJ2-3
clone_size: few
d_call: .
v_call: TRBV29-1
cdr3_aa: CSVARDEGTDTQYF
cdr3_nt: TGCAGCGTGGCCCGGGATGAGGGCACAGATACGCAGTATTTT

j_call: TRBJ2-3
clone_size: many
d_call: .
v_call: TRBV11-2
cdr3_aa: CASSLRGGSAPWDTQYF
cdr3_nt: TGTGCCAGCAGCTTACGGGGAGGTTCCGCACCGTGGGATACGCAGTATTTT

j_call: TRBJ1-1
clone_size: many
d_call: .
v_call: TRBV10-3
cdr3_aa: CAIRLRENTEAFF
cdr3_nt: TGTGCCATCAGACTCCGGGAGAACACTGAAGCTTTCTTT

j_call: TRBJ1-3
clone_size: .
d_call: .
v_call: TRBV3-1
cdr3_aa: CASSQDFSSGNTIYF
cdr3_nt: TGTGCCAGCAGCCAAGATTTCAGCTCTGGAAACACCATATATTTT

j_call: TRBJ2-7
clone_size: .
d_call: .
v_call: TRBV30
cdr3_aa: CAWGLTTYEQYF
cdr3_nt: TGTGCCTGGGGGTTGACCACCTACGAGCAGTACTTC

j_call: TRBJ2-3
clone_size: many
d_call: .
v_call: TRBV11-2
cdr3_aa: CASSTRSDGDTQYF
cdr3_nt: TGTGCCAGCAGCACCCGGAGCGATGGGGATACGCAGTATTTT

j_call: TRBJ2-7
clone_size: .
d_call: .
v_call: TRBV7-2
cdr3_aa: CASSSPLAYEQYF
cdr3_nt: TGTGCCAGCAGCTCCCCGCTCGCCTACGAGCAGTACTTC

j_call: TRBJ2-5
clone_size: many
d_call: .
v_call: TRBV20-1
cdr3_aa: CSARVQAGVGETQYF
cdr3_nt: TGCAGTGCTAGAGTACAAGCAGGGGTGGGGGAGACCCAGTACTTC